Below are 4 T cell receptor beta chains sequenced from a single sample in a study of blood T cell repertoires in COVID-19. Profiling relied on immunoSEQ multiplex PCR, and the TCRdb table lists in-frame clones only, not all of them. The table includes 310,000 or so clones, around 87% detected once. The specimen sequenced was peripheral blood. Receptors originate from a woman between 45 and 65 years old who had recovered from COVID-19.

V is TRBV28 and J is TRBJ1-2; 7 positions match TRBD1. Germline CDR1 and CDR2: MDHEN and SYDVKM. With V trimmed by 2 bases and J by 1 base, 16 bases remained unmatched. The CDR3 sequence is 19 residues long. This chain's CDR3 is CASSLKEDRRININYGYTF. The CDR3 region has the DNA TGTGCCAGCAGTTTAAAAGAGGACAGGCGAATCAATATTAACTATGGCTACACCTTC.

This chain links TRBV19 with TRBJ1-1; D not certain. From germline, CDR1 is LNHDA and CDR2 SQIVND (reference sequence). This CDR3 has 14 amino acids. V lost 6 bases and J lost 0, with 11 bases in between. The DNA for the CDR3 is TGTGCCAGTAGAAGCGACCTCATGAACACTGAAGCTTTCTTT. This codes for CASRSDLMNTEAFF.

This chain joins TRBV28 and TRBJ2-3; a possible D gene is TRBD2 (5 bases). V lost 8 bases, J lost 1 base, and 16 bases lay in between. The CDR3 sequence is 15 residues long. Per germline, CDR1 MDHEN and CDR2 SYDVKM. CDR3 sequence (DNA): TGTGCCAGCTCCGGCCGGGGAAGGGGCACAGATACGCAGTATTTT. Translation: CASSGRGRGTDTQYF.

V usage is TRBV7-9 and J usage is TRBJ1-2, with D possibly TRBD1 on 6 matching bases. Trimming took 2 bases from V and 7 from J, leaving 17 bases between them. The germline CDR1 and CDR2 sequences are SEHNR and FQNEAQ (reference sequence). The CDR3 consists of 15 residues. The CDR3 is CASSLSGGRFGGYTF. The CDR3 nucleotides read TGTGCCAGCAGCTTATCCGGGGGGCGCTTTGGTGGCTACACCTTC.